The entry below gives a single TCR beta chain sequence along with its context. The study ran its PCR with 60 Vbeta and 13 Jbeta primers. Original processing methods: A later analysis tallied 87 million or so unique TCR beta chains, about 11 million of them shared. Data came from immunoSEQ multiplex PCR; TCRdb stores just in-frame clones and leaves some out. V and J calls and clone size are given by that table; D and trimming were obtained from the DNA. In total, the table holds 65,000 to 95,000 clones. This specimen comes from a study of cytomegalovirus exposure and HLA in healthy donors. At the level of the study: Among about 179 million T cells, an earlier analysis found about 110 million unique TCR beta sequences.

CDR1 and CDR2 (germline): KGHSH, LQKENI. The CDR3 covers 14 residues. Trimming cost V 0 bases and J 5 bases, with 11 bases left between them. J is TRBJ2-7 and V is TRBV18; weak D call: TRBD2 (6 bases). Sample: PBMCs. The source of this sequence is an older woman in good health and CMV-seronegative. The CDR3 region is CASSPPGAGNEQYF. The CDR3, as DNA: TGTGCCAGCTCACCACCCGGGGCGGGAAACGAGCAGTACTTC.